This passage covers 11 T cell receptor beta chains from one sample sequenced in a study of blood T cells in healthy people across ages. Together with a sample-barcoded 5' primer, a J-beta primer mix was included in a second PCR lasting about 7 to 12 cycles. TCRdb redid the calling of the 5' RACE reads with MiXCR, one entry per CDR3 protein. The sample includes just under 900,000 distinct CDR3 sequences, around 28% of them seen just once. The material sequenced was blood. These receptors all come from a woman aged 80 or older in good health.

The sample holds many counts of this clonotype. This chain links TRBV7-2 with TRBJ1-4, with 12 bases matching TRBD1. The germline CDR1 and CDR2 sequences are SGHTA and FQGNSA. V lost 3 bases and J lost 8; bases outside the gene matches: 10. The CDR3 loop spans 17 amino acids. CDR3 sequence reads: CASSFKGTGGAMEKLFF. CDR3 DNA sequence: TGTGCCAGCAGCTTCAAGGGGACAGGGGGCGCGATGGAAAAACTGTTTTTT.

Many counts were recorded for this clonotype. The DNA for the CDR3 is TGTGCCAGCAGCTTAGTATCGACAGCTCTAGCCAAAAACATTCAGTACTTC. This gives the protein CASSLVSTALAKNIQYF. V and J are TRBV7-2 and TRBJ2-4; the D gene is possibly TRBD1 (5 bases). The CDR3 runs 17 residues. V dropped 1 base and J dropped 0 bases, with 13 bases sitting between them. Germline V gene data show CDR1 as SGHTA and CDR2 as FQGNSA.

V gene TRBV5-1 combines with J gene TRBJ2-1, with D uncertain. Germline CDR1 is SGHRS and CDR2 is YFSETQ. The CDR3 loop spans 15 amino acids. V lost 4 bases and J 6 bases, leaving 17 bases between the germline ends. CDR3 in DNA: TGCGCCAGCAGCCCCGATGGTGGCCGAATCAATGAGCAGTTCTTC. Protein sequence: CASSPDGGRINEQFF. Using reference TRBV5-1 and TRBJ2-1 for the parts outside the CDR3, the full variable domain is KAGVTQTPRYLIKTRGQQVTLSCSPISGHRSVSWYQQTPGQGLQFLFEYFSETQRNKGNFPGRFSGRQFSNSRSEMNVSTLELGDSALYLCASSPDGGRINEQFFGPGTRLTVL.

This chain joins TRBV6-2 or TRBV6-3 and TRBJ1-5; D unclear. This CDR3 comprises 13 residues. The V end lost 2 bases, the J end lost 9 bases, and 11 bases lay between the germline ends. Germline lookup yields CDR1 MNHEY and CDR2 SVGEGT. The DNA for the CDR3 is TGTGCCAGCAGTTACCAGGCCCATCGGCCCCAGCATTTT. Its protein is CASSYQAHRPQHF.

This clonotype appeared many times. V gene TRBV5-5 combines with J gene TRBJ1-2; 8 bases match TRBD1. In germline, CDR1 is SGHKS, CDR2 YYEKEE (reference sequence). The CDR3 length is 15 residues. V dropped 3 bases and J dropped 1; count of bases not matched to a gene: 5. The CDR3 loop reads CASSSPTGVNYGYTF. CDR3 in DNA: TGTGCCAGCAGCTCCCCGACAGGGGTTAACTATGGCTACACCTTC.

Comment on this clonotype: It may be a read error: a sequence one base away is much more abundant. V is TRBV11-2 and J is TRBJ2-1; D might be TRBD2 (5 bases). The CDR3 runs to 14 residues. Germline V lookup: CDR1 SGHAT, CDR2 FQNNGV. V lost 4 bases to trimming and J lost 6 bases, with 13 bases between them. In nucleotides, the CDR3 is TGTGCCAGCAGCTCGGACTGGGCCTGCAATGAGCAGTTCTTC. This translates into CASSSDWACNEQFF.

The chain joins TRBV6-5 to TRBJ1-2; TRBD1 aligns across 10 bases. CDR1 is MNHEY and CDR2 is SVGAGI in the germline V gene. The CDR3 has 13 residues. J was trimmed by 6 bases and V by 6 bases; bases with no gene match: 4. CDR3 sequence reads: CASSVTGGHGYTF. DNA of the CDR3: TGTGCCAGCAGCGTGACAGGGGGCCATGGCTACACCTTC.

CDR3 DNA sequence: TGCGCCAGCAGTGAAAACGCCAGGGGGCTAACTAATGAAAAACTGTTTTTT. Translated: CASSENARGLTNEKLFF. This rearrangement joins TRBV10-2 to TRBJ1-4, with 8 bases lining up with TRBD1. The CDR3 extends over 17 amino acids. Trimming cost V 3 bases and J 1 base; bases outside gene matches: 7. Germline loops: CDR1 WSHSY, CDR2 SAAADI.

Regarding this clonotype: Since a much larger clone is just one base distant, this may be a read error. The rearrangement links TRBV20-1 to TRBJ1-2; 10 bases match TRBD1. The CDR3 has 13 amino acids. Trimming removed 6 bases from V and 4 bases from J; junction bases left unmatched: 5. Germline lookup yields CDR1 DFQATT and CDR2 SNEGSKA (reference sequence). In nucleotides, the CDR3 is TGCAGTGCCGGGACAGGGGTAGGCTATGGCTACACCTTC. Amino acid sequence: CSAGTGVGYGYTF.

Only a few counts were recorded for this clonotype. V and J are TRBV7-2 and TRBJ2-2, with D perhaps TRBD1 or TRBD2 (5 bases each). V dropped 6 bases and J dropped 3 bases, with 14 bases sitting between them. Germline CDR1 reads SGHTA; CDR2 reads FQGNSA. The CDR3 loop spans 15 amino acids. CDR3: CASRWGTADTGELFF. Written as DNA, the CDR3 is TGTGCCAGCAGGTGGGGGACGGCAGACACCGGGGAGCTGTTTTTT.

The rearrangement uses TRBV30 and TRBJ2-1; D is unclear. The J call may be in error: the DNA end matches TRBJ2-7 better. This CDR3 comprises 12 residues. Germline lookup yields CDR1 GTSNPN and CDR2 SVGIG (reference sequence). CDR3 DNA sequence: TGTGCCTGTTTGGGTCACTACAATGAGCAGTACTTC. This sequence encodes CACLGHYNEQYF.